These T cell receptor beta chains were read from a single sample in a study of cytotoxic CD8 clonotypes in ibrutinib-treated CLL. This table comes from immunoSEQ multiplex PCR, and its TCRdb copy is limited to in-frame clones, with some not included. The table lists around 50,000 clones, around 60% of them singletons. The sequencing here drew on PBMCs, taken after 24 months of ibrutinib treatment. The receptor set was obtained from a human donor with chronic lymphocytic leukemia. CDR3s include the opening cysteine and the closing phenylalanine or tryptophan. The D gene is left open where the match is weak. Rows give clone size only sometimes, using once, few, many, or a class for an expanded clone.

abundance: -; len: 14; d_gene: -; v_gene: TRBV6-5; j_gene: TRBJ1-4; CDR3nt: TGTGCCAGCAGCCTTGGGCGCGGGGATGAAAAACTGTTTTTT; CDR3aa: CASSLGRGDEKLFF
abundance: -; len: 14; d_gene: -; v_gene: TRBV6-6; j_gene: TRBJ2-5; CDR3nt: TGTGCCAGCCGGCCCCCCCAGGGACGGGAGACCCAGTACTTC; CDR3aa: CASRPPQGRETQYF
abundance: few; len: 16; d_gene: TRBD1; v_gene: TRBV10-3; j_gene: TRBJ1-5; CDR3nt: TGTGCCATCAGTGCTCAAGACAGGGGGCAAACTCAGCCCCAGCATTTT; CDR3aa: CAISAQDRGQTQPQHF
abundance: -; len: 15; d_gene: -; v_gene: TRBV27; j_gene: TRBJ1-4; CDR3nt: TGTGCCAGCAGTTTAAATTCGGCAGGGGATGAAAAACTGTTTTTT; CDR3aa: CASSLNSAGDEKLFF
abundance: few; len: 15; d_gene: -; v_gene: TRBV5-4; j_gene: TRBJ2-5; CDR3nt: TGTGCCAGCAGCTTGGGTGGGGGAACCCAAGAGACCCAGTACTTC; CDR3aa: CASSLGGGTQETQYF
abundance: few; len: 12; d_gene: -; v_gene: TRBV6-1; j_gene: TRBJ2-7; CDR3nt: TGTGCCAGCAGGCAACCAGGGCACGAGCAGTACTTC; CDR3aa: CASRQPGHEQYF
abundance: many; len: 14; d_gene: -; v_gene: TRBV27; j_gene: TRBJ1-2; CDR3nt: TGTGCCAGCAGCCATCAGACACCACCGAGGGGCTACACCTTC; CDR3aa: CASSHQTPPRGYTF
abundance: -; len: 11; d_gene: -; v_gene: TRBV2; j_gene: TRBJ2-7; CDR3nt: TGTGCCAGCTCCTATTCCGTCGAGCAGTACTTC; CDR3aa: CASSYSVEQYF
abundance: -; len: 14; d_gene: -; v_gene: TRBV6-5; j_gene: TRBJ2-3; CDR3nt: TGTGCCAGCAGTCAAACTAGCCCGTGGGATACGCAGTATTTT; CDR3aa: CASSQTSPWDTQYF
abundance: few; len: 12; d_gene: -; v_gene: TRBV6-1; j_gene: TRBJ1-1; CDR3nt: TGTGCCAGCATGCGGGGGAACACTGAAGCTTTCTTT; CDR3aa: CASMRGNTEAFF
abundance: -; len: 16; d_gene: TRBD1; v_gene: TRBV11-1; j_gene: TRBJ2-3; CDR3nt: TGTGCCAGCAGCACTACAGGGGGCGTTGGGACAGATACGCAGTATTTT; CDR3aa: CASSTTGGVGTDTQYF
abundance: -; len: 18; d_gene: -; v_gene: TRBV2; j_gene: TRBJ2-3; CDR3nt: TGTGCCAGCAGTGAAGGACTAACGGGACGGAGGGGCACAGATACGCAGTATTTT; CDR3aa: CASSEGLTGRRGTDTQYF
abundance: few; len: 14; d_gene: -; v_gene: TRBV10-3; j_gene: TRBJ2-7; CDR3nt: TGTGCCATAGGGAGGGGGGGCGGTTCCTACGAGCAGTACTTC; CDR3aa: CAIGRGGGSYEQYF
abundance: -; len: 14; d_gene: -; v_gene: TRBV15; j_gene: TRBJ1-1; CDR3nt: TGTGCCACCAGCAAGGGGAGGGGGGACACTGAAGCTTTCTTT; CDR3aa: CATSKGRGDTEAFF